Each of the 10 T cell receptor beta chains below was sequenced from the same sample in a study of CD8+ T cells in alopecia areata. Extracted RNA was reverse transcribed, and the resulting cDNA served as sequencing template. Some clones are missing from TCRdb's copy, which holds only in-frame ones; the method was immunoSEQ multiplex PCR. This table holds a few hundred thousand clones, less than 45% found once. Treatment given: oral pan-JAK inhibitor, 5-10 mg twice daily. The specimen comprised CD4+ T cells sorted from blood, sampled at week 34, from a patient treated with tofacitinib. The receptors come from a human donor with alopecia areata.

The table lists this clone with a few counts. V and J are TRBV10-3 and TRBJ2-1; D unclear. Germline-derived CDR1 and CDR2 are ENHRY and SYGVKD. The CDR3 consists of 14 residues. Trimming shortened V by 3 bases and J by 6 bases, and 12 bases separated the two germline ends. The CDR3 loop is CAISDLRQFNEQFF. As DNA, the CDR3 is TGTGCCATCAGTGACCTGAGACAATTCAATGAGCAGTTCTTC.

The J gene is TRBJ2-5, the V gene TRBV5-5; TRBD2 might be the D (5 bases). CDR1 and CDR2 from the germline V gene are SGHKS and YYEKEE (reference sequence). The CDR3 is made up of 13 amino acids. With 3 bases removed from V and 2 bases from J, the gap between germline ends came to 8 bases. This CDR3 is CASSWGAQETQYF. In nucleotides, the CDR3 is TGTGCCAGCAGCTGGGGAGCACAAGAGACCCAGTACTTC.

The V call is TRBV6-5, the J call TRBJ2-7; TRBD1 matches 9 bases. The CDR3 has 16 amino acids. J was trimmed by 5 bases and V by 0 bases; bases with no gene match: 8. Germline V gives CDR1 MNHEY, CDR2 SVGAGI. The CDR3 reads CASSYSKSTGGNEQYF. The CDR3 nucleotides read TGTGCCAGCAGTTACTCTAAATCGACAGGGGGAAACGAGCAGTACTTC.

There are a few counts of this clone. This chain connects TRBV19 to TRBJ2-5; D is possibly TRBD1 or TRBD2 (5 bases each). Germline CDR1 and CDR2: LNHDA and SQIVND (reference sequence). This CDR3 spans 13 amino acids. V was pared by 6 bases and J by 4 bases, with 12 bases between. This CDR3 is CASSGAARETQYF. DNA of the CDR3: TGTGCCAGTAGCGGGGCGGCGAGAGAGACCCAGTACTTC.

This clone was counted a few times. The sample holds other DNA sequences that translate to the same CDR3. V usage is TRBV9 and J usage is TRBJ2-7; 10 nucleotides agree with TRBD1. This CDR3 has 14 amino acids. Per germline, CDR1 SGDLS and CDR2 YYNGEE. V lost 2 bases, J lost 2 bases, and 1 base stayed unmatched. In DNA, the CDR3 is TGTGCCAGCAGCGTCGGACAGGGGGCCTACGAGCAGTACTTC. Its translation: CASSVGQGAYEQYF.

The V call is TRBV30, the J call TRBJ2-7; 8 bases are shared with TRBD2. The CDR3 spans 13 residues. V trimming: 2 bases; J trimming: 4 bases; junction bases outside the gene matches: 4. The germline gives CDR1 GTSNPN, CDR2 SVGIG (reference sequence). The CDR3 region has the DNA TGTGCCTGGAGTAGAGCGGGGGAATACGAGCAGTACTTC. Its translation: CAWSRAGEYEQYF. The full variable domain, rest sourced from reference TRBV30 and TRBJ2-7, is SQTIHQWPATLVQPVGSPLSLECTVEGTSNPNLYWYRQAAGRGLQLLFYSVGIGQISSEVPQNLSASRPQDRQFILSSKKLLLSDSGFYLCAWSRAGEYEQYFGPGTRLTVT.

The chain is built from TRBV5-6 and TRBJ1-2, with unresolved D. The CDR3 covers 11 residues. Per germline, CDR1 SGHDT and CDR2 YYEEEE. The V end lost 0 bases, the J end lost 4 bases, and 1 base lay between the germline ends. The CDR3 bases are TGTGCCAGCAGCTTGGTCTATGGCTACACCTTC. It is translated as CASSLVYGYTF.

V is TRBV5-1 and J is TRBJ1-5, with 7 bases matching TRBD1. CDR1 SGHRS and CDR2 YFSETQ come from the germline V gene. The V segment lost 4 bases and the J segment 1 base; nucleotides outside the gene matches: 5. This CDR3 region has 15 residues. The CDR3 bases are TGCGCCAGCAGCCAAGCAGGGGGGAGCAATCAGCCCCAGCATTTT. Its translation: CASSQAGGSNQPQHF.

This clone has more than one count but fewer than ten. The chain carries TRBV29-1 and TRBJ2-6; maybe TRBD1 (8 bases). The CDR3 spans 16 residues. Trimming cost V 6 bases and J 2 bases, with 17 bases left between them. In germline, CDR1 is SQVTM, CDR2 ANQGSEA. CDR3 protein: CSVSGQGGTGANVLTF. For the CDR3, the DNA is TGCAGCGTATCAGGACAGGGAGGGACTGGGGCCAACGTCCTGACTTTC.

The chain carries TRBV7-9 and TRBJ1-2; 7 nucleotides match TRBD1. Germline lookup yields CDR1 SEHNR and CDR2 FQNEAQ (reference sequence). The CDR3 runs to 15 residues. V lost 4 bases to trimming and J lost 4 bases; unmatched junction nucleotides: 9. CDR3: CASSSPDRDGYGYTF. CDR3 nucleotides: TGTGCCAGCAGCTCCCCCGACAGGGACGGCTATGGCTACACCTTC.